This is a list of T cell receptor beta chains from one sample in a study of T-cell memory formation after mild COVID-19. TCRdb fed the 5' RACE reads into MiXCR, producing one record per CDR3 protein. This sample yields about 430,000 distinct CDR3 sequences, of which 20% to 30% are seen a single time; 8.8% belongs to the top ten. Sequencing used PBMCs or a T cell subset sorted from them (not recorded which). These receptors were taken from an adult woman who had mild COVID-19 (a few samples of this study predate the infection). Cell type and time point are not known. The conserved cysteine and the conserved F or W are not part of the CDR3 here.

TRBJ1-1 | TRBV3-1 | ASNRSPNTEAF
TRBJ2-3 | TRBV5-1 | ASSLEASGRTDTQY
TRBJ2-7 | TRBV18 | ASSPSGAAAYEQY
TRBJ1-5 | TRBV21-1 | ASSKGNGTDPSNQPQH
TRBJ2-1 | TRBV5-1 | ASSLGASGAHEQF
TRBJ2-3 | TRBV20-1 | SATTRTSGRDTQY
TRBJ2-7 | TRBV4-3 | ASSQIASGSNEQY
TRBJ2-7 | TRBV7-9 | ASSVAGSYEQY
TRBJ1-5 | TRBV15 | ATSRVTGRGVGNQPQH
TRBJ2-1 | TRBV10-3 | AISELSGGAGPNTYEQF
TRBJ1-5 | TRBV7-8 | ASSLEGQTYSNQPQH
TRBJ2-1 | TRBV11-3 | ASSSLRDREQF
TRBJ2-3 | TRBV12-3/TRBV12-4 | ASGTSGGTDTQY
TRBJ1-5 | TRBV7-2 | ASSLVFLQGLNQPQH
TRBJ2-3 | TRBV7-6 | ASSPVSAGGGTDTQY
TRBJ1-5 | TRBV12-3/TRBV12-4 | ASSSGTNNQPQH
TRBJ2-2 | TRBV12-3/TRBV12-4 | ASSRYSGTTNTVELF
TRBJ1-3 | TRBV7-8 | ASSPRNAGNTIY
TRBJ1-5 | TRBV27 | ASSLSGSRGPQH
TRBJ2-7 | TRBV4-2 | ASSPLGSHYEQY
TRBJ2-5 | TRBV4-2 | ASSPSHEGGYQETQY
TRBJ1-1 | TRBV5-1 | ASKIGRGMNTEAF
TRBJ2-2 | TRBV5-1 | ASSLDGTGNTGELF
TRBJ2-2 | TRBV7-2 | ASSPMPAGELF
TRBJ1-1 | TRBV18 | ASSVDRGPVEAF
TRBJ2-2 | TRBV18 | ASSPRSSGSAGELF
TRBJ2-7 | TRBV10-3 | AISEGTVYEQY
TRBJ1-2 | TRBV6-2/TRBV6-3 | ASSYGTIYGYT
TRBJ2-1 | TRBV3-1 | ASSQGAGGPYNEQF
TRBJ2-1 | TRBV6-2/TRBV6-3 | ASSSGLAYNEQF
TRBJ2-3 | TRBV27 | ASSWQGAPDTQY
TRBJ2-1 | TRBV5-1 | ASSAGQHNEQF
TRBJ2-7 | TRBV7-8 | ASSRQLFYEQY
TRBJ1-5 | TRBV18 | ASSQTTGGNQPQH
TRBJ1-6 | TRBV5-1 | ASSWGTGSNSPLH
TRBJ2-3 | TRBV5-1 | ASSLPSGGITDTQY
TRBJ2-3 | TRBV6-2/TRBV6-3 | ASTLYIAGADTQY
TRBJ2-7 | TRBV2 | ATTASYEQY
TRBJ2-7 | TRBV12-3/TRBV12-4 | ASSLVPIAYEQY
TRBJ1-2 | TRBV2 | ASKTGGYGYT
TRBJ2-2 | TRBV28 | ASSLPHGNTGELF
TRBJ1-1 | TRBV4-2 | ASSQDGRVAF
TRBJ2-7 | TRBV29-1 | SVELAATYEQY
TRBJ1-1 | TRBV7-9 | ASSSRGSAEAF
TRBJ2-2 | TRBV4-1 | ASSQGGLAGTGELF
TRBJ2-1 | TRBV6-6 | ASSSLNEQF
TRBJ2-3 | TRBV7-2 | ASSLGTSALGDTQY
TRBJ2-4 | TRBV6-2/TRBV6-3 | ASSPSQHQLAKNIQY
TRBJ2-7 | TRBV7-2 | ASSFGQLYEQY
TRBJ1-1 | TRBV5-1 | ASRVQGDLEAF
TRBJ2-3 | TRBV3-1 | ASSQDLARPSDTQY
TRBJ1-6 | TRBV12-3/TRBV12-4 | ASSLAGGRSPLH
TRBJ2-7 | TRBV14 | ASSWGGRAYEQY
TRBJ2-5 | TRBV5-1 | ASSLGATSRETQY
TRBJ2-3 | TRBV7-3 | ASSSQGQGNGDTQY